This T cell receptor beta chain was recorded in a study of T-cell reconstitution after alpha-beta-depleted transplantation in children. V was shortened by 7 bases and J by 4 bases, with 3 bases between the two germline ends. Germline CDR1 LNHDA, CDR2 SQIVND (reference sequence). The CDR3 runs 10 residues. As it was prepared, the TCRbeta library received unique molecular identifiers. Each CDR3 protein gets one entry after TCRdb re-called the PCR reads with MiXCR. Of 190,000 or so distinct CDR3 sequences in the sample, more than 12% were seen once. The specimen comprised PBMCs from the stem cell graft donor, sampled from the stem cell graft. The V and J genes are TRBV19 and TRBJ2-3; D gene ambiguous. The source is a human donor who donated a stem cell graft to a child with acute lymphoblastic leukemia. The CDR3 sequence is CASKSDTQYF. The CDR3 coding sequence is TGTGCCAGTAAGTCAGATACGCAGTATTTT. Looking up the rest from reference TRBV19 and TRBJ2-3 gives the full variable domain: DGGITQSPKYLFRKEGQNVTLSCEQNLNHDAMYWYRQDPGQGLRLIYYSQIVNDFQKGDIAEGYSVSREKKESFPLTVTSAQKNPTAFYLCASKSDTQYFGPGTRLTVL.